Below, 15 T cell receptor beta chains from the same sample are listed, as sequenced in a study of blood T cells in healthy people across ages. PCR was performed a second time for roughly 7 to 12 cycles using a sample-barcoded 5' primer and a J-beta primer mix. TCRdb re-derived calls from the 5' RACE reads in MiXCR, one entry per CDR3 protein. This sample has over 600,000 distinct CDR3 sequences; approximately 53% occur once, and the top ten carry roughly 25%. Material for sequencing was blood. Receptors were obtained from a man aged 35 to 55 in good health.

The chain uses TRBV20-1 and TRBJ1-4, with D maybe TRBD1 (5 bases). V was clipped by 7 bases and J by 8 bases, with 17 bases between them. Germline CDR1 DFQATT, CDR2 SNEGSKA (reference sequence). This CDR3 spans 13 amino acids. CDR3 bases: TGCAGTGTCCCCGGGGACGGTCACGAAAAACTGTTTTTT. This gives the protein CSVPGDGHEKLFF.

This clonotype was found many times. V is TRBV28 and J is TRBJ2-3, with a weak D call TRBD2 (6 bases). Germline CDR1 MDHEN, CDR2 SYDVKM. Trimming pared 6 bases from V and 4 bases from J, leaving 14 bases between. The CDR3 consists of 14 residues. The CDR3 DNA follows: TGTGCCAGCAGCTTAGGTGGGAGGTCAGATACGCAGTATTTT. Amino acids: CASSLGGRSDTQYF.

The chain is built from TRBV7-9 and TRBJ1-2, with D unresolved. The germline V gene has CDR1 SEHNR and CDR2 FQNEAQ (reference sequence). CDR3 length equals 12 residues. V was cut by 4 bases and J by 7 bases, with 10 bases left in between. The CDR3 nucleotides are TGTGCCAGCAGCTCTAAGGAAAGTGGCTACACCTTC. Translated: CASSSKESGYTF.

V gene TRBV12-3 or TRBV12-4 combines with J gene TRBJ1-4; 8 bases agree with TRBD1. J was trimmed by 3 bases and V by 6 bases; bases with no gene match: 3. This CDR3 is 14 amino acids long. CDR3 protein: CASRQGEANEKLFF. The CDR3 coding sequence is TGTGCCAGCAGACAGGGGGAGGCTAATGAAAAACTGTTTTTT.

This chain connects TRBV2 to TRBJ1-6; TRBD1 matches 7 bases. This CDR3 is 15 amino acids long. Germline V gene sequence: CDR1 SNHLY, CDR2 FYNNEI. The trim removed 6 bases at V and 5 bases at J, leaving 7 bases unmatched. The CDR3 region is CASRDRQGDNSPLHF. DNA for the CDR3: TGTGCCAGCAGGGATCGGCAGGGGGATAATTCACCCCTCCACTTT.

V and J are TRBV10-3 and TRBJ1-1; a possible D gene is TRBD1 (6 bases). The CDR3 spans 13 residues. Germline CDR1 is ENHRY and CDR2 is SYGVKD. Trimming stripped 7 bases from V and 0 bases from J, with 9 bases between. The DNA for the CDR3 is TGTGCCATCAAACAGGGTGTGAACACTGAAGCTTTCTTT. Residues: CAIKQGVNTEAFF.

At least ten counts were recorded for this clonotype. V gene TRBV5-1 combines with J gene TRBJ2-2; D gene ambiguous. CDR1 and CDR2 from the germline V gene are SGHRS and YFSETQ. This CDR3 has 12 amino acids. V shed 1 base and J shed 3 bases, with 1 base lying between them. The CDR3 protein is CASSLYTGELFF. For the CDR3, the DNA is TGCGCCAGCAGCTTGTACACCGGGGAGCTGTTTTTT.

The genes are TRBV7-2 and TRBJ2-5; the D gene could be TRBD1 or TRBD2 (5 bases each). Trimming shortened V by 4 bases and J by 11 bases, and 23 bases separated the two germline ends. The CDR3 runs to 15 residues. The germline V gene has CDR1 SGHTA and CDR2 FQGNSA. The CDR3 region is CASSSSGTFGDEQYF. CDR3 DNA sequence: TGTGCCAGCAGCTCTTCGGGGACGTTTGGCGATGAGCAGTACTTC.

This rearrangement joins TRBV11-1 to TRBJ2-3; D not certain. Germline V gene sequence: CDR1 SGHAT, CDR2 FQDESV (reference sequence). The CDR3 contains 12 residues. The ends were cut back, 1 base at V and 6 bases at J, with 5 bases in the middle. The DNA of the CDR3 is TGTGCCAGCAGCTTAGGTCATGATACGCAGTATTTT. Residues: CASSLGHDTQYF. The full variable domain, with the rest looked up from reference TRBV11-1 and TRBJ2-3, is EAEVAQSPRYKITEKSQAVAFWCDPISGHATLYWYRQILGQGPELLVQFQDESVVDDSQLPKDRFSAERLKGVDSTLKIQPAELGDSAMYLCASSLGHDTQYFGPGTRLTVL.

The sample holds a few counts of this clonotype. This sequence joins TRBV2 and TRBJ2-5, with 11 bases that match TRBD2. The germline gives CDR1 SNHLY, CDR2 FYNNEI. The V segment lost 10 bases and the J segment 5 bases; nucleotides outside the gene matches: 9. This CDR3 is 14 amino acids long. The CDR3 DNA is TGTGCCATAACTAGCGGGAGTAGCGGTGAGACCCAGTACTTC. Its protein is CAITSGSSGETQYF.

This chain links TRBV12-3 or TRBV12-4 with TRBJ1-5, with D hard to call. This CDR3 contains 14 residues. With 6 bases removed from V and 3 bases from J, the gap between germline ends came to 12 bases. In DNA form, the CDR3 reads TGTGCCAGCAGCGCTCAGGTACCCAATCAGCCCCAGCATTTT. Protein sequence: CASSAQVPNQPQHF.

This sequence joins TRBV7-8 and TRBJ2-7; 8 nucleotides line up with TRBD2. The V and J ends lost 5 bases and 2 bases, in that order; junction bases with no gene match: 8. The germline gives CDR1 SGHVS, CDR2 FQNEAQ. The CDR3 is 15 residues long. CDR3 in DNA: TGTGCCAGCAGCCTGGGCGTACTAGCGGCCTACGAGCAGTACTTC. Amino acid sequence: CASSLGVLAAYEQYF.

This clonotype occurred once. The chain couples TRBV6-2 or TRBV6-3 to TRBJ2-3, with 9 bases that match TRBD2. Germline-derived CDR1 and CDR2 are MNHEY and SVGEGT. V shed 5 bases and J 2 bases; nucleotides not matched to a gene: 5. The CDR3 is 15 amino acids. CDR3 sequence (DNA): TGTGCCAGCAGTCACCCTAGCGGGAACACAGATACGCAGTATTTT. This gives the protein CASSHPSGNTDTQYF.

This clonotype was detected only a few times. This rearrangement joins TRBV10-3 to TRBJ2-4, with 9 nucleotides matching TRBD2. Judging by the DNA end, TRBJ2-7 fits better; the J call may be wrong. The V gene's germline CDR1 is ENHRY and CDR2 SYGVKD. This CDR3 comprises 18 residues. The CDR3 DNA reads as TGTGCCATCAGTGACCCTCAAAGGGCAGCGGGGGGACCCTACGAGCAGTACTTC. The encoded protein is CAISDPQRAAGGPYEQYF.

This clonotype was picked up a small number of times. V usage is TRBV7-2 and J usage is TRBJ2-3; D uncertain. The CDR3 covers 16 residues. Germline V gene data show CDR1 as SGHTA and CDR2 as FQGNSA. V was cut by 2 bases and J by 0 bases, with 12 bases left in between. Here the CDR3 DNA reads TGTGCCAGCAGCTTATTTTCAGACACTAGCACAGATACGCAGTATTTT. Its protein product is CASSLFSDTSTDTQYF.